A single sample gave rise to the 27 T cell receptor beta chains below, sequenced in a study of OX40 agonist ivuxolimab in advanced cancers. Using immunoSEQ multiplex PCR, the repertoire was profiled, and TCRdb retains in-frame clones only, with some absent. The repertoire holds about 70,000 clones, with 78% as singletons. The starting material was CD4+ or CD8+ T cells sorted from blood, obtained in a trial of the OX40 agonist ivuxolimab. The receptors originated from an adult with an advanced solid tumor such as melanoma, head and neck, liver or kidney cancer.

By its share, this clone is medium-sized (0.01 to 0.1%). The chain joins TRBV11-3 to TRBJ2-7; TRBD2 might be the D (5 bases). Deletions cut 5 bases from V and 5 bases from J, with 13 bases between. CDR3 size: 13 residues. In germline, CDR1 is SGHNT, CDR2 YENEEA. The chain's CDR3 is CASSRDSLNEQYF. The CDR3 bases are TGTGCCAGCAGCCGGGATTCGCTCAACGAGCAGTACTTC. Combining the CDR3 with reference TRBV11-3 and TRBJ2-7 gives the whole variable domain EAGVVQSPRYKIIEKKQPVAFWCNPISGHNTLYWYLQNLGQGPELLIRYENEEAVDDSQLPKDRFSAERLKGVDSTLKIQPAELGDSAVYLCASSRDSLNEQYFGPGTRLTVT.

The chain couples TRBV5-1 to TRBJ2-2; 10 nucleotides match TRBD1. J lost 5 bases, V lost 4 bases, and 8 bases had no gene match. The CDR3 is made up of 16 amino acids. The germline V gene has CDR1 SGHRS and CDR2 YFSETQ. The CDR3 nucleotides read TGCGCCAGCAGCCTGACCGGGACAGGGGTTACCGGGGAGCTGTTTTTT. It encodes CASSLTGTGVTGELFF.

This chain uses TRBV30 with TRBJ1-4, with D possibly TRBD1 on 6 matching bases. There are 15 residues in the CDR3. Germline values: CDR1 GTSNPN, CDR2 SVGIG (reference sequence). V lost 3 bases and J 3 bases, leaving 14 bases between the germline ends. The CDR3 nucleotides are TGTGCCTGGAGAGACACAGGGATGGCTAATGAAAAACTGTTTTTT. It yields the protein CAWRDTGMANEKLFF.

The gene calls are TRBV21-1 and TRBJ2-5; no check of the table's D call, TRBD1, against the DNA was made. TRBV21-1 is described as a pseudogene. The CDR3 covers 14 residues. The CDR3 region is CASSKGQYQETQYF. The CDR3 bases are TGTGCCAGCAGCAAGGGACAGTACCAAGAGACCCAGTACTTC.

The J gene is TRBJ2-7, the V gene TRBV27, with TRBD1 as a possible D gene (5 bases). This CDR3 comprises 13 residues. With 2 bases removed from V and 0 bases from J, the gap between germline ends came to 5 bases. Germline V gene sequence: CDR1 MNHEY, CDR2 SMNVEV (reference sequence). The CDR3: CASSLDSSYEQYF. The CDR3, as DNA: TGTGCCAGCAGTTTAGACAGCTCCTACGAGCAGTACTTC.

CDR3 sequence: CASSLKESGELFF. The CDR3 nucleotides read TGTGCCAGCAGCTTAAAGGAAAGCGGGGAGCTGTTTTTT. The V call is TRBV7-9, the J call TRBJ2-2; D unclear. V was pared by 2 bases and J by 7 bases, with 8 bases between. The germline V gene has CDR1 SEHNR and CDR2 FQNEAQ (reference sequence). The CDR3 is 13 amino acids.

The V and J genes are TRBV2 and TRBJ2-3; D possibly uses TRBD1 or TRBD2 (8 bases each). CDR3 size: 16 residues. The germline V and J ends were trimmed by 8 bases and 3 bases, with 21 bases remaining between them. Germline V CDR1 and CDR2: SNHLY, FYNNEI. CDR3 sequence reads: CASDKQGVAGTDTQYF. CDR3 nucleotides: TGTGCCAGCGACAAACAGGGGGTAGCGGGAACAGATACGCAGTATTTT.

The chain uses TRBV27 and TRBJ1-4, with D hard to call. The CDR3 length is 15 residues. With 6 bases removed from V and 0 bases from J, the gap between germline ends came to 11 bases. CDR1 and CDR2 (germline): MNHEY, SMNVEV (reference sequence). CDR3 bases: TGTGCCAGCAGGCGTCTGACAACAACTAATGAAAAACTGTTTTTT. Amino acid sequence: CASRRLTTTNEKLFF.

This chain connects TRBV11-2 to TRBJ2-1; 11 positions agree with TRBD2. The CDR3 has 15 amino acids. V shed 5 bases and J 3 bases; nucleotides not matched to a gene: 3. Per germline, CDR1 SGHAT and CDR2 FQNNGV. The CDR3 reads CASSLAGGRYNEQFF. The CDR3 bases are TGTGCCAGCAGCCTAGCGGGGGGCCGCTACAATGAGCAGTTCTTC.

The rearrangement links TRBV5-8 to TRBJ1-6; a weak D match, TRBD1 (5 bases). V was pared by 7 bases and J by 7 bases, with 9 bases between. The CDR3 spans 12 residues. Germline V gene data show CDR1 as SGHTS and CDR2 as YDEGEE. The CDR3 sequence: CASGYRNSPLHF. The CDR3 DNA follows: TGTGCCAGCGGGTACAGGAATTCACCCCTCCACTTT.

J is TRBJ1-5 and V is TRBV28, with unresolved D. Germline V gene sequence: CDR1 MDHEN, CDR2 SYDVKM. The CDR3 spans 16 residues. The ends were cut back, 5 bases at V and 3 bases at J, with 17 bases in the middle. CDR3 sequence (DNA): TGTGCCAGCAGTCTTTCAGGATTCCTAGTCAATCAGCCCCAGCATTTT. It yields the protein CASSLSGFLVNQPQHF.

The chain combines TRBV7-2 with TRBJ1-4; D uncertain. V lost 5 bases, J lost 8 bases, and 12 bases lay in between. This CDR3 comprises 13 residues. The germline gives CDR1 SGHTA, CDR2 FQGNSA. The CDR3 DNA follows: TGTGCCAGCAGCAGTAACCTGGGGGAAAAACTGTTTTTT. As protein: CASSSNLGEKLFF.

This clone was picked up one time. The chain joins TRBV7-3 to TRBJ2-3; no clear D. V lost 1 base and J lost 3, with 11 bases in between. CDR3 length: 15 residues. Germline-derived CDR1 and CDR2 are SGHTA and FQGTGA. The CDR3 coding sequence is TGTGCCAGCAGCTTAAGTGCAGGATGGACAGATACGCAGTATTTT. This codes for CASSLSAGWTDTQYF.

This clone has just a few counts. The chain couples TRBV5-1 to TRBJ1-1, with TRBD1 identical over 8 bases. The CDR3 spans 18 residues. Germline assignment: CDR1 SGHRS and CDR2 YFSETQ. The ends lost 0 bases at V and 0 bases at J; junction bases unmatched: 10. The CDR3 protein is CASSLGTGIFFMNTEAFF. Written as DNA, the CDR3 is TGCGCCAGCAGCTTGGGGACAGGGATTTTTTTCATGAACACTGAAGCTTTCTTT.

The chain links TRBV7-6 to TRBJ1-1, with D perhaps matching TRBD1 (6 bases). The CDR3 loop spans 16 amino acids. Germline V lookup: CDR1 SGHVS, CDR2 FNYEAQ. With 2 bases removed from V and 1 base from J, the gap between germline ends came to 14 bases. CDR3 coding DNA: TGTGCCAGCAGCTTAAGATCGGCAGGGGCGAACACTGAAGCTTTCTTT. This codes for CASSLRSAGANTEAFF.

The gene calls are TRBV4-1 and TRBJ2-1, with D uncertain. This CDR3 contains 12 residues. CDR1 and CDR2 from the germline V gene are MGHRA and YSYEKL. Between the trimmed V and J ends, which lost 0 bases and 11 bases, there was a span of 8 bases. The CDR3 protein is CASSQDWAQQFF. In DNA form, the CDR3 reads TGCGCCAGCAGCCAAGATTGGGCTCAGCAGTTCTTC.

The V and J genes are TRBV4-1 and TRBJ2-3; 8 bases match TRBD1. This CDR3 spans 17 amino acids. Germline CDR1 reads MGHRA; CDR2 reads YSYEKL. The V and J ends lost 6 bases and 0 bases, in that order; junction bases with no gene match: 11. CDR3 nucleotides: TGCGCCAGCAGTCGACAGGGGATCATCTCTAGCACAGATACGCAGTATTTT. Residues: CASSRQGIISSTDTQYF.

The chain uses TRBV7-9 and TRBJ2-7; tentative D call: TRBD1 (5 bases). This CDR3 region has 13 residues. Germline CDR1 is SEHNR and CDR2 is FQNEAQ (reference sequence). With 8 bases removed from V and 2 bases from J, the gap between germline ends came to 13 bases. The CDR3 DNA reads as TGTGCCAGCCGCCCCGGCAGGGCCTACGAGCAGTACTTC. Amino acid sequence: CASRPGRAYEQYF.

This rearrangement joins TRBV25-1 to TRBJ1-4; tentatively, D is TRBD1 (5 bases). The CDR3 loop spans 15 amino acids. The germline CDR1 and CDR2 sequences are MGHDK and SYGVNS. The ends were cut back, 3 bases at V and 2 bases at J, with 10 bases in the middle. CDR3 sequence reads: CASSDPGRTNEKLFF. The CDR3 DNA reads TGTGCCAGCAGTGATCCAGGGAGGACTAATGAAAAACTGTTTTTT.

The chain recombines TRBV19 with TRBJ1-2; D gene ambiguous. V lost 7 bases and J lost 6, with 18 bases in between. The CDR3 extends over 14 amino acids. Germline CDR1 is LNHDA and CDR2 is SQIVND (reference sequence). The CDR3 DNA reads TGTGCCAGTACGAACCGGGAGGGAGTTGATGGCTACACCTTC. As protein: CASTNREGVDGYTF.

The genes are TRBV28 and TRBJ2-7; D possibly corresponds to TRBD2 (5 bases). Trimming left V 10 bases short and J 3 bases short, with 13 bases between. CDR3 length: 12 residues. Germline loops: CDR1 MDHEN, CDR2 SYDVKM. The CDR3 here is CATTSQLYEQYF. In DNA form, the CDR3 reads TGTGCCACCACTAGTCAGCTCTACGAGCAGTACTTC.

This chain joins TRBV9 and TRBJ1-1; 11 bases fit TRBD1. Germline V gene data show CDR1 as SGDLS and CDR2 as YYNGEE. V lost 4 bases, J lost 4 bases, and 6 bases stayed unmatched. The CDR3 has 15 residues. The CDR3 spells CASSPGTGGRTEAFF. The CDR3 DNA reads TGTGCCAGCAGCCCTGGGACAGGGGGGCGCACTGAAGCTTTCTTT.

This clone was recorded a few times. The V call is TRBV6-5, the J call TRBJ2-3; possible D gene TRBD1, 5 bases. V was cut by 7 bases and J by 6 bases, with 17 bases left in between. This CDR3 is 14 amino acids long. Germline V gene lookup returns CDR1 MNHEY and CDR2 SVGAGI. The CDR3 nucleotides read TGTGCCAGCACCAGGGCTGGAACGTTGGATACGCAGTATTTT. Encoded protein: CASTRAGTLDTQYF.

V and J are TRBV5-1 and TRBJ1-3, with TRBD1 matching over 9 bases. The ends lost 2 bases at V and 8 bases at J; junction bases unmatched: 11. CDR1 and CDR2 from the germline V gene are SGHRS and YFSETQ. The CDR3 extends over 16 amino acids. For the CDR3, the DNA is TGCGCCAGCAGCTTCCCTCTGGGACAGGGAGAGGACACCATATATTTT. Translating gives CASSFPLGQGEDTIYF.

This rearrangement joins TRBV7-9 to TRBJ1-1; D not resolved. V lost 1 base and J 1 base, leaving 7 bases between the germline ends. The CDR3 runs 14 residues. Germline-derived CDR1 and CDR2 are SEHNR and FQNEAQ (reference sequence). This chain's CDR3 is CASSLGQPNTEAFF. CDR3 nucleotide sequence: TGTGCCAGCAGCTTAGGGCAGCCGAACACTGAAGCTTTCTTT.

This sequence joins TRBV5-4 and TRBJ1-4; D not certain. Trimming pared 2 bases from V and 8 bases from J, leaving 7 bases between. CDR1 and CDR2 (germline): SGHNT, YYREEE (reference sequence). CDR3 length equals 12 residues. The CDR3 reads CASSFKGEKLFF. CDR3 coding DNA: TGTGCCAGCAGCTTCAAGGGAGAAAAACTGTTTTTT.

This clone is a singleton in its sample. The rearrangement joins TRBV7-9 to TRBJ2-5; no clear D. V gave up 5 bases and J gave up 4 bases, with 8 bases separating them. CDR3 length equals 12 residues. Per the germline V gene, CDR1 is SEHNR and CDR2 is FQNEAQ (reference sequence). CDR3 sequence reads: CASSSVGETQYF. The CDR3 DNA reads TGTGCCAGCAGCAGCGTAGGAGAGACCCAGTACTTC.